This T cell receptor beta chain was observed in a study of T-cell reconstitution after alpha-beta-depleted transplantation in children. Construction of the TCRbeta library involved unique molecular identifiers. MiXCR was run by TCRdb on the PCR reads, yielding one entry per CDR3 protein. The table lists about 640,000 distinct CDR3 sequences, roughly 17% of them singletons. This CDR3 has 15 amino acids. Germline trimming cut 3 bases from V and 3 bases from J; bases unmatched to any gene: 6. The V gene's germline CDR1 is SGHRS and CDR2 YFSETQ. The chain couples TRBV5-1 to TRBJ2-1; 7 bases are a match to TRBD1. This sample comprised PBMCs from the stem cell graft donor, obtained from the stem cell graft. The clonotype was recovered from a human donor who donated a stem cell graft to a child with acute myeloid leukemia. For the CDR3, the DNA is TGCGCCAGCAGCTACCAGACAGGGAGCTACAATGAGCAGTTCTTC. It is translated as CASSYQTGSYNEQFF.